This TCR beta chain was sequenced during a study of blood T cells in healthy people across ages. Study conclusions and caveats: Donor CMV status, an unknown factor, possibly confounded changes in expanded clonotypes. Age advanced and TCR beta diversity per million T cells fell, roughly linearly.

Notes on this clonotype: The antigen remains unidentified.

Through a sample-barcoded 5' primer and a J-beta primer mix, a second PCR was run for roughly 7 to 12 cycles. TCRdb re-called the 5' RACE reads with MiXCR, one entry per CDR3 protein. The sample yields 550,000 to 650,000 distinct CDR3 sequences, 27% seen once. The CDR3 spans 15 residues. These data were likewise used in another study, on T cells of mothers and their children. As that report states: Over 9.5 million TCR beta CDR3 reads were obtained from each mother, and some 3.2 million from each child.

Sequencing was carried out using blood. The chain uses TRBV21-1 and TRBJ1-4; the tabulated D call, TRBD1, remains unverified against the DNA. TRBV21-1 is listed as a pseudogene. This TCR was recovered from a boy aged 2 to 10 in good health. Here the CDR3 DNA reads TGTGCCAGCAGCAAAAGTAACAGGGGTGATGAAAAACTGTTTTTT. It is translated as CASSKSNRGDEKLFF.